These 26 T cell receptor beta chains share one sample of origin, sequenced in a study of tumor-infiltrating lymphocytes in glioblastoma multiforme. TCRB libraries came from RNA via three nested multiplex PCR rounds. TCRdb analysed the multiplex PCR reads with MiXCR anew, one entry per CDR3 protein. The data show about 15,000 distinct CDR3 sequences, roughly 73% seen once. The sample taken for sequencing was brain tumor tissue. Receptors originate from a male donor with glioblastoma.

The CDR3 sequence is CASSPVQETQYF. CDR3 DNA: TGTGCCAGCAGCCCAGTGCAAGAGACCCAGTACTTC. The chain recombines TRBV11-2 with TRBJ2-5; no reliable D call. The CDR3 extends over 12 amino acids. Trimming removed 5 bases from V and 2 bases from J, with 6 bases in between. Germline CDR1 is SGHAT and CDR2 is FQNNGV.

This clonotype has just one count. A junction boundary mismatches the germline segment, possibly from a read error. J is TRBJ2-1 and V is TRBV11-3; D call uncertain. Germline CDR1 SGHNT, CDR2 YENEEA. The CDR3 contains 13 residues. Written as DNA, the CDR3 is TGCGCCAGCAGCTTTAACAACTACAATGGGCAGTTATTC. Translating it yields CASSFNNYNGQLF.

This chain links TRBV11-2 with TRBJ2-2, with 7 bases aligning to TRBD1. The CDR3 is made up of 14 amino acids. Looked up from germline, CDR1 is SGHAT and CDR2 is FQNNGV. Losses at the gene ends were 3 bases for V and 6 bases for J; bases not matched to a gene: 4. CDR3 residues: CASSLVQGAGELFF. CDR3 DNA sequence: TGTGCCAGCAGCTTGGTCCAGGGGGCCGGGGAGCTGTTTTTT.

This clonotype is deemed medium-sized (0.01 to 0.1%). This chain uses TRBV29-1 with TRBJ2-2; 11 bases agree with TRBD2. The germline CDR1 and CDR2 sequences are SQVTM and ANQGSEA. Germline trimming cut 6 bases from V and 7 bases from J; bases unmatched to any gene: 10. The CDR3 is made up of 15 amino acids. The CDR3 protein is CSVTGTSGFSGELFF. The CDR3 bases are TGCAGCGTGACCGGGACTAGCGGATTTAGCGGGGAGCTGTTTTTT.

As concerns this clonotype: Without the conserved terminal phenylalanine or tryptophan, this CDR3 likely stems from a read error. J is TRBJ1-6 and V is TRBV12-3 or TRBV12-4; D is unresolved. This CDR3 has 13 residues. Here the CDR3 DNA reads TGTGTCAGCAGCCCCATCAGGAGGTCACCCCTCCACATT. As protein: CVSSPIRRSPLHI.

As to this clonotype: The junction shows a germline mismatch at one end, possibly a read error. The rearrangement uses TRBV6-1 and TRBJ2-3; D is unresolved. This CDR3 region has 14 residues. Per the germline V gene, CDR1 is MNHNS and CDR2 is SASEGT. The CDR3 sequence is CVSSEGRAPDTQYF. DNA for the CDR3: TGTGTCAGCAGTGAAGGAAGGGCCCCAGATACGCAGTATTTT.

The J gene is TRBJ2-7, the V gene TRBV29-1; the match to TRBD2 covers 12 bases. The CDR3 is made up of 18 amino acids. The V segment lost 4 bases and the J segment 4 bases; nucleotides outside the gene matches: 17. Germline V gene sequence: CDR1 SQVTM, CDR2 ANQGSEA. The CDR3 loop reads CSVAGVVLAGGLPYEQYF. The CDR3 DNA sequence: TGCAGCGTTGCCGGGGTAGTACTAGCGGGGGGTCTCCCATACGAGCAGTACTTC.

The chain is built from TRBV20-1 and TRBJ2-5; D perhaps matches TRBD2 (5 bases). This CDR3 contains 16 residues. Looked up from germline, CDR1 is DFQATT and CDR2 is SNEGSKA (reference sequence). V was trimmed by 3 bases and J by 6 bases, leaving 23 bases between them. Here the CDR3 DNA reads TGCAGTGCTAGTTGGTCTGGGAGTCTGGGCGGAAAGACCCAGTACTTC. This translates into CSASWSGSLGGKTQYF.

As to this clonotype: Likely a read error: the CDR3 ends without its conserved phenylalanine or tryptophan. The V gene is TRBV20-1, the J gene TRBJ2-7; TRBD2 matches 11 bases. J lost 5 bases, V lost 5 bases, and 8 bases had no gene match. The germline gives CDR1 DFQATT, CDR2 SNEGSKA (reference sequence). The CDR3 totals 14 residues. The chain's CDR3 is CSAGALAGVHEQYL. CDR3 in DNA: TGCAGTGCTGGTGCACTAGCGGGAGTTCACGAGCAGTACTTA.

By its share, this clonotype is medium-sized. This sequence joins TRBV4-2 and TRBJ2-3; TRBD2 agrees at 11 bases. CDR1 is LGHNA, CDR2 YNFKEQ, per germline. The CDR3 runs 18 residues. Unmatched junction bases numbered 6, after V lost 1 base and J lost 0 bases. The CDR3 DNA follows: TGTGCCAGCAGCCAAGGTAGCGGGAGGGCGCGAAGCACAGATACGCAGTATTTT. Its translation: CASSQGSGRARSTDTQYF.

With respect to this clonotype: At one end, the junction sequence differs from germline, possibly due to a read error. This chain joins TRBV20-1 and TRBJ1-1, with D maybe TRBD1 (5 bases). Germline V CDR1 and CDR2: DFQATT, SNEGSKA (reference sequence). The CDR3 has 15 amino acids. The CDR3 nucleotides read TGCAGTGCTAGAGATGGGGGGGGACCTTGGTCTGAATCTTTCTTT. It specifies CSARDGGGPWSESFF.

The chain couples TRBV29-1 to TRBJ2-5; TRBD1 might be the D (5 bases). Germline lookup yields CDR1 SQVTM and CDR2 ANQGSEA. Trimming removed 2 bases from V and 7 bases from J, with 14 bases in between. The CDR3 extends over 13 amino acids. The CDR3 region has the DNA TGCAGCGTTGAAAGGGCAGGGCAGGTGACCCAGTACTTC. Its translation is CSVERAGQVTQYF.

V usage is TRBV11-1 and J usage is TRBJ1-2; D gene ambiguous. Per the germline V gene, CDR1 is SGHAT and CDR2 is FQDESV (reference sequence). The V gene lost 4 bases and the J gene lost 7 bases, with 13 bases spanning the gap. The CDR3 runs to 13 residues. CDR3 sequence reads: CASSSRSTSGYTF. As DNA, the CDR3 is TGTGCCAGCAGCTCAAGGTCTACCAGTGGCTACACCTTC.

This clonotype is hyperexpanded in the sample. J is TRBJ2-2 and V is TRBV11-1, with D unresolved. The CDR3 spans 15 residues. Germline loops: CDR1 SGHAT, CDR2 FQDESV (reference sequence). Trimming stripped 3 bases from V and 3 bases from J, with 11 bases between. This CDR3 reads CASSLMATDTGELFF. The DNA for the CDR3 is TGTGCCAGCAGCTTGATGGCGACGGACACCGGGGAGCTGTTTTTT.

CDR3 in amino acids: CSARWRGTRGGEQYF. In DNA form, the CDR3 reads TGCAGTGCTAGATGGAGAGGGACTAGAGGGGGTGAGCAGTACTTC. The chain combines TRBV20-1 with TRBJ2-7; 8 nucleotides match TRBD2. This CDR3 spans 15 amino acids. CDR1 is DFQATT and CDR2 is SNEGSKA in the germline V gene (reference sequence). The junction had 13 bases not matched to a gene; V was cut back by 2 bases and J by 7 bases.

Worth noting for this clonotype: An end of the junction does not agree with germline; a read error may underlie this. V and J are TRBV12-3 or TRBV12-4 and TRBJ1-6, with 7 nucleotides matching TRBD1. The CDR3 runs 13 residues. The CDR3 coding sequence is TGTGCCGGCAGCCCCTTCAGGGGGTCACCCCTCAACTTT. Translating it yields CAGSPFRGSPLNF.

Concerning this clonotype itself: A read error may produce the germline difference seen at one junction end. The chain has TRBV4-1 and TRBJ2-7, with D perhaps TRBD1 (5 bases). In germline, CDR1 is MGHRA, CDR2 YSYEKL. The CDR3 extends over 14 amino acids. CDR3 amino acids: CASSQEAGYYEKYF. The CDR3 DNA reads TGCGCCAGCAGCCAGGAAGCAGGGTACTACGAGAAGTACTTC.

V is TRBV10-3 and J is TRBJ2-1; D remains unclear. V was clipped by 9 bases and J by 8 bases, with 23 bases between them. CDR3 length: 15 residues. Germline CDR1 ENHRY, CDR2 SYGVKD. CDR3 amino acids: CAISSRVSGSDEQFF. As DNA, the CDR3 is TGTGCCATTAGCAGCCGGGTATCGGGTAGTGATGAGCAGTTCTTC.

This chain connects TRBV11-2 to TRBJ2-2; 12 nucleotides agree with TRBD2. Trimming at V came to 2 bases and at J to 1 base, leaving 8 bases not matched to a gene. In germline, CDR1 is SGHAT, CDR2 FQNNGV. This CDR3 is 19 amino acids long. Here the CDR3 reads CASSLTTSGRGVNTGELFF. In nucleotides, the CDR3 is TGTGCCAGCAGCTTAACGACTAGCGGGAGAGGTGTGAACACCGGGGAGCTGTTTTTT.

CDR3 DNA sequence: TGCAGTGCTCCGCAGGGCGCGGCGGGGGATACGCAGTATTTT. It translates to CSAPQGAAGDTQYF. V gene TRBV20-1 combines with J gene TRBJ2-3, with D possibly matching TRBD2 (6 bases). This CDR3 region has 14 residues. V dropped 5 bases and J dropped 6 bases, with 18 bases sitting between them. Looked up from germline, CDR1 is DFQATT and CDR2 is SNEGSKA (reference sequence).

A word on this clonotype: One end of the junction varies from germline; a read error may be responsible. J is TRBJ1-1 and V is TRBV7-9; D gene uncertain. Germline V lookup: CDR1 SEHNR, CDR2 FQNEAQ (reference sequence). The CDR3 runs to 14 residues. CDR3 DNA sequence: TGTACCAGCAGCCTAACAGAGGGCTACACCGAAGCTTTCTTT. Encoded protein: CTSSLTEGYTEAFF.

For this clonotype: The germline gene is not matched at one end of the junction; a read error may be the cause. The chain joins TRBV11-3 to TRBJ2-1; D gene uncertain. CDR1 is SGHNT, CDR2 YENEEA, per germline. This CDR3 spans 12 amino acids. The DNA of the CDR3 is TGTACCAGCAGCTTAGTTCCCGATGAGCAAGTCTTC. It translates to CTSSLVPDEQVF.

This clonotype has only one observation. The rearrangement joins TRBV5-6 to TRBJ2-7; the D gene is possibly TRBD1 (6 bases). Germline CDR1 and CDR2: SGHDT and YYEEEE. The V end was cut by 3 bases, the J end by 4 bases, with 23 bases between. The CDR3 covers 17 residues. DNA of the CDR3: TGTGCCAGCAGCTCGCGCGAGACAGGTCGTTTTACTTACGAGCAGTACTTC. It specifies CASSSRETGRFTYEQYF.

About this clonotype itself: One end of the junction is discordant with germline, which a read error may explain. The V call is TRBV20-1, the J call TRBJ1-1, with D possibly matching TRBD1 (5 bases). The germline CDR1 and CDR2 sequences are DFQATT and SNEGSKA (reference sequence). The CDR3 covers 15 residues. CDR3 sequence: CGARDGGGLGPEAFF. The CDR3 DNA reads TGCGGTGCTAGAGATGGGGGGGGACTTGGGCCAGAAGCTTTCTTT.

The rearrangement joins TRBV11-2 to TRBJ2-1; 14 positions agree with TRBD2. The CDR3 totals 16 residues. The V gene's germline CDR1 is SGHAT and CDR2 FQNNGV. V lost 5 bases, J lost 9 bases, and 9 bases stayed unmatched. The CDR3 here is CASSPGTSGSLGEQFF. The CDR3 nucleotides read TGTGCCAGCAGCCCAGGGACTAGCGGGAGTTTGGGTGAGCAGTTCTTC.

This clonotype turned up a few times. V is TRBV10-3 and J is TRBJ2-7; 9 nucleotides align to TRBD1. This CDR3 contains 13 residues. CDR1 and CDR2 from the germline V gene are ENHRY and SYGVKD. V lost 5 bases, J lost 2 bases, and 1 base stayed unmatched. The CDR3 here is CAISWDRAYEQYF. The CDR3 coding sequence is TGTGCCATCAGTTGGGACAGGGCCTACGAGCAGTACTTC.